One and the same sample provided the 8 T cell receptor beta chains below, sequenced in a study of CD8+CD57+ T cells in acquired aplastic anemia. For CDR3 and TCR beta VDJ profiling, genomic DNA was the template used. TCRdb itself ran the reads through MiXCR, one entry per CDR3 protein. This repertoire shows 250,000 to 350,000 distinct CDR3 sequences, around 60% found once; its top ten account for 6.5% to 10%. The sequenced sample was sorted CD4+, CD8+, or CD8+CD57+ T cells (not recorded which) from PBMCs. The receptors were sampled from a human donor with severe aplastic anemia or a healthy control (not recorded which).

This clonotype was seen many times. The V gene is TRBV20-1, the J gene TRBJ2-1, with a weak D call TRBD2 (6 bases). The V gene lost 3 bases and the J gene lost 5 bases, with 17 bases spanning the gap. Looked up from germline, CDR1 is DFQATT and CDR2 is SNEGSKA (reference sequence). The CDR3 is 15 amino acids. CDR3 DNA: TGCAGTGCTAGTGGGCGATGGGGCGGGGACAATGAGCAGTTCTTC. Encoded protein: CSASGRWGGDNEQFF.

This clonotype appeared many times. The chain employs TRBV11-2 and TRBJ2-7; D may be TRBD1 (5 bases). The CDR3 totals 15 residues. Per the germline V gene, CDR1 is SGHAT and CDR2 is FQNNGV. V lost 8 bases and J lost 3, with 20 bases in between. This CDR3 is CASGIRASSVYEQYF. CDR3 in DNA: TGTGCCAGCGGCATCAGGGCCAGCTCGGTCTACGAGCAGTACTTC. Variable domain in full (rest from reference TRBV11-2 and TRBJ2-7): EAGVAQSPRYKIIEKRQSVAFWCNPISGHATLYWYQQILGQGPKLLIQFQNNGVVDDSQLPKDRFSAERLKGVDSTLKIQPAKLEDSAVYLCASGIRASSVYEQYFGPGTRLTVT.

This clonotype showed up many times. The gene calls are TRBV6-5 and TRBJ2-2; D not resolved. This CDR3 has 13 amino acids. Germline values: CDR1 MNHEY, CDR2 SVGAGI. The ends were cut back, 6 bases at V and 3 bases at J, with 8 bases in the middle. The CDR3 nucleotides read TGTGCCAGCAGGCGATATCACACCGGGGAGCTGTTTTTT. Protein: CASRRYHTGELFF.

This rearrangement joins TRBV20-1 to TRBJ2-5; TRBD2 matches at 10 bases. Germline-derived CDR1 and CDR2 are DFQATT and SNEGSKA (reference sequence). This CDR3 contains 15 residues. The trim removed 2 bases at V and 2 bases at J, leaving 5 bases unmatched. The CDR3 DNA reads as TGCAGTGCTAGAAGGCTAGCGGGAGAGCAAGAGACCCAGTACTTC. Translated: CSARRLAGEQETQYF.

To note about this clonotype: This CDR3 fails to terminate in the conserved phenylalanine or tryptophan, so it likely reflects a read error. The genes are TRBV7-2 and TRBJ1-6; 8 bases line up with TRBD1. CDR3 length equals 17 residues. CDR1 is SGHTA, CDR2 FQGNSA, per germline. The CDR3 DNA is TGCGCCAGCAGCCAAGAAGTTTTGCAGGGGGCGTCTACACCCCTCCACCTT. This sequence encodes CASSQEVLQGASTPLHL.

The chain combines TRBV27 with TRBJ1-2; 10 bases are shared with TRBD1. Germline-derived CDR1 and CDR2 are MNHEY and SMNVEV (reference sequence). The ends lost 4 bases at V and 5 bases at J; junction bases unmatched: 1. The CDR3 contains 13 residues. The CDR3 spells CASSWDRGYGYTF. CDR3 nucleotides: TGTGCCAGCAGTTGGGACAGGGGTTATGGCTACACCTTC.

The chain is built from TRBV12-3 or TRBV12-4 and TRBJ2-1; 8 bases match TRBD2. With V trimmed by 2 bases and J by 4 bases, 7 bases remained unmatched. This CDR3 region has 16 residues. DNA of the CDR3: TGTGCCAGCAGTTTATCCTCGGGGGGGCCGTACAATGAGCAGTTCTTC. Protein sequence: CASSLSSGGPYNEQFF.

The gene calls are TRBV19 and TRBJ2-5; D is unclear. CDR1 and CDR2 (germline): LNHDA, SQIVND (reference sequence). The V end lost 5 bases, the J end lost 3 bases, and 16 bases lay between the germline ends. The CDR3 contains 15 residues. CDR3 DNA sequence: TGTGCCAGTAGTCTGAAGGTGGCAGGTAAAGAGACCCAGTACTTC. Amino acids: CASSLKVAGKETQYF.